The clone carrying this T cell receptor beta chain has only one observation. The antigen remains undetermined. This table comes from immunoSEQ multiplex PCR, and its TCRdb copy is limited to in-frame clones, with some not included. The table shows roughly 70,000 clones, with roughly 81% occurring only once. This CDR3 has 15 residues. Per germline, CDR1 SGHRS and CDR2 YFSETQ. Between the trimmed V and J ends, which lost 5 bases and 5 bases, there was a span of 19 bases. The data originate from a study of vaccination effects on CD4 cells after COVID-19. Antigen-specific CD4+ T cells expanded by the ViraFEST assay with viral peptide pools were then sequenced. Upon completion of 10 days in culture, CD4+ T cells were isolated. The participants, recipients of two vaccine doses, got either BNT162b2 or mRNA-1273. Nucleocapsid antibody tests were negative, and the vaccine recipients had no prior SARS-CoV-2 infection. About 2.2 million PBMC per well received 10 IU/ml IL-2 and 8 to 10 ug/ml peptides in culture. Half the medium was replaced with IL-2 medium on days 3 and 7.

The chain joins TRBV5-1 to TRBJ2-5; D possibly matches TRBD1 or TRBD2 (5 bases each). The source was CD4+ T cells from PBMCs cultured with HCoV-229E spike peptides, collected after COVID-19 vaccination. The clonotype originates from a human donor who received a COVID-19 vaccine. CDR3 protein: CASSPRASEGETQYF. Written as DNA, the CDR3 is TGCGCCAGCAGTCCCCGGGCCTCCGAGGGGGAGACCCAGTACTTC.